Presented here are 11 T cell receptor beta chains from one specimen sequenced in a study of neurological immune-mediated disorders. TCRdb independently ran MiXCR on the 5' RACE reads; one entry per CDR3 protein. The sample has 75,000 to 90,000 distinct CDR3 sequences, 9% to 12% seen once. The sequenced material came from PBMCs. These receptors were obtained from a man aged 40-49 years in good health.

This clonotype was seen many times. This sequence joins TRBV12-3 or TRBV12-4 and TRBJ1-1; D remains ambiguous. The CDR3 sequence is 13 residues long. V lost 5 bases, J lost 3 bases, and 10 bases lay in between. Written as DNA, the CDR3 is TGTGCCAGCAGTAGAGGCGTTGACACTGAAGCTTTCTTT. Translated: CASSRGVDTEAFF.

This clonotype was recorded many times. The CDR3 DNA sequence: TGTCCATGGGGGGTGCGACAGCCCCAGCATTTT. Translated, it gives CPWGVRQPQHF. The chain couples TRBV25-1 to TRBJ1-5; D possibly corresponds to TRBD1 (5 bases). The germline CDR1 and CDR2 sequences are MGHDK and SYGVNS. The CDR3 covers 11 residues.

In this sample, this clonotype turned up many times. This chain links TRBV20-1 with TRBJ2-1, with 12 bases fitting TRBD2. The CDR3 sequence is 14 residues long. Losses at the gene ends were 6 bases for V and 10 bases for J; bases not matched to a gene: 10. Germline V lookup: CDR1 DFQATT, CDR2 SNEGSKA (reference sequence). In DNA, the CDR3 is TGCAGTGCGCAACCCGGACTAGCGGGGTGGGAGCAGTTCTTC. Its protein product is CSAQPGLAGWEQFF.

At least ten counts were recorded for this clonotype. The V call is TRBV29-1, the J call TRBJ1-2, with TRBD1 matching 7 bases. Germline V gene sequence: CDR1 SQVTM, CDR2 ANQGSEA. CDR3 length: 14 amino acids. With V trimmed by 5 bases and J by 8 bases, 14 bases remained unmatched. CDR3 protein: CSVPFLGGASGYTF. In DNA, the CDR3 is TGCAGCGTTCCTTTTTTAGGGGGCGCGAGCGGCTACACCTTC.

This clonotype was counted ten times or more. The CDR3: CASRGRTLRNYGYTF. The CDR3 DNA follows: TGTGCCAGCAGAGGGAGGACTTTAAGGAACTATGGCTACACCTTC. The genes are TRBV6-2 or TRBV6-3 and TRBJ1-2; D unresolved. Trimming took off 6 bases at V and 2 bases at J, with 16 bases between the two ends. Germline CDR1 is MNHEY and CDR2 is SVGEGT. The CDR3 covers 15 residues.

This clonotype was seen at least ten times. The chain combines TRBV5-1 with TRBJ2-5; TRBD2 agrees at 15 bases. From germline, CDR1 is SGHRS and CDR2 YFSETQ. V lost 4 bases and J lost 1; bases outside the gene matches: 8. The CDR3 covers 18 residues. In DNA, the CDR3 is TGCGCCAGCAGCCTACGGACTAGCGGGAGGGGCGCCCAAGAGACCCAGTACTTC. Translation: CASSLRTSGRGAQETQYF. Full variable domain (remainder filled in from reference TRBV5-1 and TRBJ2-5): KAGVTQTPRYLIKTRGQQVTLSCSPISGHRSVSWYQQTPGQGLQFLFEYFSETQRNKGNFPGRFSGRQFSNSRSEMNVSTLELGDSALYLCASSLRTSGRGAQETQYFGPGTRLLVL.

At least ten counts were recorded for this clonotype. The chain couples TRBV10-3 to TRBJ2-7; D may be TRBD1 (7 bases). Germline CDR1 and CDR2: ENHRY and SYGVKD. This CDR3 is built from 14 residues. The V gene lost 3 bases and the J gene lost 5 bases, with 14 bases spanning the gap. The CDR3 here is CAISDGRGVNEQYF. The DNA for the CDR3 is TGTGCCATCAGTGATGGCAGGGGGGTCAACGAGCAGTACTTC.

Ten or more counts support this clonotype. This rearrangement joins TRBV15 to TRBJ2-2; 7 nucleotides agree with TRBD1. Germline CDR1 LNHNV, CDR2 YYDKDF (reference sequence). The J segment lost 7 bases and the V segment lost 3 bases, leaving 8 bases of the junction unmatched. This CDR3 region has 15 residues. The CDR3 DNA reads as TGTGCCACCAGCAGGATAACAGGGGTGGGCGGGGAGCTGTTTTTT. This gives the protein CATSRITGVGGELFF.

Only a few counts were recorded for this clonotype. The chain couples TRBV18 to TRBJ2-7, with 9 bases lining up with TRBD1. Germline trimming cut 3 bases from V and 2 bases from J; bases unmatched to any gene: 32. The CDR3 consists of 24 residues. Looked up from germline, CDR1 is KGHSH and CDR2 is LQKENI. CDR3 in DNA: TGTGCCAGCTCACCTAACCAAAGTCCCGGGACAGGGCCCTGGCCGTATCCGATGGCCTACGAGCAGTACTTC. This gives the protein CASSPNQSPGTGPWPYPMAYEQYF. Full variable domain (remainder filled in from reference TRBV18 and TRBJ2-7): NAGVMQNPRHLVRRRGQEARLRCSPMKGHSHVYWYRQLPEEGLKFMVYLQKENIIDESGMPKERFSAEFPKEGPSILRIQQVVRGDSAAYFCASSPNQSPGTGPWPYPMAYEQYFGPGTRLTVT.

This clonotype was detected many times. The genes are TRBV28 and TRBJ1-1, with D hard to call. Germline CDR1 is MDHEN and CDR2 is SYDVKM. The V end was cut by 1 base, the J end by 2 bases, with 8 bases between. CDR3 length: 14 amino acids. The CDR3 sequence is CASSLYRDNTEAFF. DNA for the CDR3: TGTGCCAGCAGTTTATACAGAGATAACACTGAAGCTTTCTTT. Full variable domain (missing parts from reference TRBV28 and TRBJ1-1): DVKVTQSSRYLVKRTGEKVFLECVQDMDHENMFWYRQDPGLGLRLIYFSYDVKMKEKGDIPEGYSVSREKKERFSLILESASTNQTSMYLCASSLYRDNTEAFFGQGTRLTVV.

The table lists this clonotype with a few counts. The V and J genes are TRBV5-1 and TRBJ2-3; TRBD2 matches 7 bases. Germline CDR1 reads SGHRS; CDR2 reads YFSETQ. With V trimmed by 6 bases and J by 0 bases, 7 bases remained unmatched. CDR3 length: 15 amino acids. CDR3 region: CASKITGGSTDTQYF. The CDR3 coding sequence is TGCGCCAGCAAAATAACGGGAGGTAGCACAGATACGCAGTATTTT.